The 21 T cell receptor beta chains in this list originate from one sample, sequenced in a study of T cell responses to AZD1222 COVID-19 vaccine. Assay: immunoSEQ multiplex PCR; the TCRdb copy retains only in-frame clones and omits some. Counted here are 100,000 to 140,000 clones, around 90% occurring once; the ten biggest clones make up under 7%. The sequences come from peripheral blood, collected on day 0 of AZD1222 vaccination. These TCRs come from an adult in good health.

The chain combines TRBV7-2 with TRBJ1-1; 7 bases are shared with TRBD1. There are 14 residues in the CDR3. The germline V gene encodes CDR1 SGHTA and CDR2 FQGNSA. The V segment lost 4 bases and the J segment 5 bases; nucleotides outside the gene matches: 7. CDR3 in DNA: TGTGCCAGCAGCTCACGACAGGGAGGGACTGAAGCTTTCTTT. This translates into CASSSRQGGTEAFF.

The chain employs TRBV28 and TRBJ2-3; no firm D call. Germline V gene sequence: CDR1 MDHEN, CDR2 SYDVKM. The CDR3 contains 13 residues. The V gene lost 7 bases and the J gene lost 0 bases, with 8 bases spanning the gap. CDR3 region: CASNLPSTDTQYF. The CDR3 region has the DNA TGTGCCAGCAACTTACCAAGCACAGATACGCAGTATTTT.

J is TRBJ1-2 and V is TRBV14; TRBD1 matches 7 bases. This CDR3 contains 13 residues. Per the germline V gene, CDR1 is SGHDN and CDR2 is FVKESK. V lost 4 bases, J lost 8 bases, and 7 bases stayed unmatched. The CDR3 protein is CASSPQGGSGYTF. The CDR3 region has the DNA TGTGCCAGCAGCCCCCAAGGGGGCTCCGGCTACACCTTC.

The CDR3: CASSQDVGREQFF. CDR3 bases: TGTGCCAGCAGCCAAGATGTCGGGCGGGAGCAGTTCTTC. The chain recombines TRBV3-1 (or the pseudogene TRBV3-2) with TRBJ2-1; D unclear. Trimming took 0 bases from V and 10 from J, leaving 10 bases between them. CDR3 size: 13 residues. Germline CDR1 and CDR2: LGHDT and YNNKEL (reference sequence).

The CDR3 sequence is CASSYSSGSLYEQYF. The CDR3 nucleotides are TGTGCCAGCAGTTACAGTAGCGGGAGCCTCTACGAGCAGTACTTC. The chain has TRBV6-2 or TRBV6-3 and TRBJ2-7; 9 positions agree with TRBD2. Germline V gene lookup returns CDR1 MNHEY and CDR2 SVGEGT. This CDR3 region has 15 residues. V trimming: 2 bases; J trimming: 3 bases; junction bases outside the gene matches: 5.

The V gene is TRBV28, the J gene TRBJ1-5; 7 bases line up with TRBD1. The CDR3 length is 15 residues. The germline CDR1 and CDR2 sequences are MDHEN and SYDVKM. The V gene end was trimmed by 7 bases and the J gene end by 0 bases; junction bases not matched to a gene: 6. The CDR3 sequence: CASIQGGSSNQPQHF. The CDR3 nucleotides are TGTGCCAGCATCCAGGGGGGATCTAGCAATCAGCCCCAGCATTTT.

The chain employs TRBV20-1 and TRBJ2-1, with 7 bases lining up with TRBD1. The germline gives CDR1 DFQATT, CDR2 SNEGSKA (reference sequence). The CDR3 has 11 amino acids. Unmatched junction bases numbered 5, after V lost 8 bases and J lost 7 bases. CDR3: CSPYRGNEQFF. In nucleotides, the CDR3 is TGCAGTCCCTACAGGGGAAATGAGCAGTTCTTC.

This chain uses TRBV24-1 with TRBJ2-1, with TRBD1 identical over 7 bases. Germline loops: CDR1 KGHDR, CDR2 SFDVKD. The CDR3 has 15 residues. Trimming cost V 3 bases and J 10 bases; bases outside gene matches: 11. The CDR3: CATSDLRTGESEQFF. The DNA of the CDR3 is TGTGCCACCAGTGATCTCCGGACAGGCGAGTCGGAGCAGTTCTTC.

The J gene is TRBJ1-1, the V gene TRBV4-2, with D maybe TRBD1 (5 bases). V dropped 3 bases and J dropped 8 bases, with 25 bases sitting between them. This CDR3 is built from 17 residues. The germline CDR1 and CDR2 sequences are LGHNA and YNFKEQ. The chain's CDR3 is CASSQTQGRGVDGEAFF. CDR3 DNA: TGTGCCAGCAGCCAGACCCAGGGAAGAGGGGTAGACGGCGAAGCTTTCTTT.

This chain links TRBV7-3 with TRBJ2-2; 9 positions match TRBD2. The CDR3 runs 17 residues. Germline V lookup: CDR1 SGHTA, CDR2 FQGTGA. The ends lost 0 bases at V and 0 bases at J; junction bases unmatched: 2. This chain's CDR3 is CASSLTASGTNTGELFF. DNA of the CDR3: TGTGCCAGCAGCTTAACGGCTAGCGGGACGAACACCGGGGAGCTGTTTTTT.

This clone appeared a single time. CDR3 nucleotide sequence: TGTGCCAGCCGGGACTCTAGCGTCAGAGGCTACACCTTC. Translating gives CASRDSSVRGYTF. V usage is TRBV28 and J usage is TRBJ1-2; possibly TRBD1 for D (5 bases). Germline CDR1 is MDHEN and CDR2 is SYDVKM. The CDR3 spans 13 residues. Trimming cost V 8 bases and J 8 bases, with 18 bases left between them.

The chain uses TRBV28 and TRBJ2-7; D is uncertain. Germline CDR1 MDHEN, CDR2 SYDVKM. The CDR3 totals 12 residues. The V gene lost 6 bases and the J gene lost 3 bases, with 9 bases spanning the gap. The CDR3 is CASRSRSYEQYF. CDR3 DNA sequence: TGTGCCAGCAGATCTAGGAGCTACGAGCAGTACTTC.

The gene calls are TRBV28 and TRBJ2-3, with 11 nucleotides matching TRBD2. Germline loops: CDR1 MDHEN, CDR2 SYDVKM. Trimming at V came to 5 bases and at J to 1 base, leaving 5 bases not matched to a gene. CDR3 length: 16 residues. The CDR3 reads CASSQIAGGRTDTQYF. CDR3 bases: TGTGCCAGCAGTCAGATAGCGGGAGGGCGCACAGATACGCAGTATTTT.

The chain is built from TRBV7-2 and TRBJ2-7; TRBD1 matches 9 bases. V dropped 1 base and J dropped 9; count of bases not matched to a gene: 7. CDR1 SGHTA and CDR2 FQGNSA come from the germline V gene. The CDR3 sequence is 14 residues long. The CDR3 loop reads CASSLERGQGGQYF. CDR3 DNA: TGTGCCAGCAGCTTAGAAAGGGGACAGGGAGGGCAGTACTTC.

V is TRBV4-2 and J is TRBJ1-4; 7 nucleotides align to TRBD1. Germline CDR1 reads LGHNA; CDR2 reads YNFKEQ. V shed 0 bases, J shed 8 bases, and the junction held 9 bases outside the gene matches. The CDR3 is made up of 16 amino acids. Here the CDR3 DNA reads TGTGCCAGCAGCCAAGAAGGTACAGGGGTAAGAGAAAAACTGTTTTTT. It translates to CASSQEGTGVREKLFF.

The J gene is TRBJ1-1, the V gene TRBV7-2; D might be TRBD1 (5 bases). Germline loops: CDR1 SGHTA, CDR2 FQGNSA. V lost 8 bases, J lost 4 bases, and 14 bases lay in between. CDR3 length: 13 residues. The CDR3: CASRQGVVTEAFF. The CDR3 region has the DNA TGTGCCAGCCGCCAGGGTGTAGTCACTGAAGCTTTCTTT.

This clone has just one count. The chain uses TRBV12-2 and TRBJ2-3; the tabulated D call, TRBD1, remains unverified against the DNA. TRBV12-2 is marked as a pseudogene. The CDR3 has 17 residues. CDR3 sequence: CASRLVGLRTSTDTQYF. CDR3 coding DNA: TGTGCAAGTCGCTTAGTGGGGCTCAGAACTAGCACAGATACGCAGTATTTT.

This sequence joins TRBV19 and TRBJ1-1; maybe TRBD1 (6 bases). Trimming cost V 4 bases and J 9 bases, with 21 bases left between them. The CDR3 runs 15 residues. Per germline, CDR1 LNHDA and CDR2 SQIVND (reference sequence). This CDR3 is CASSTRNRARAKAFF. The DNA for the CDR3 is TGTGCCAGTAGTACCCGCAACAGGGCCCGCGCTAAAGCTTTCTTT.

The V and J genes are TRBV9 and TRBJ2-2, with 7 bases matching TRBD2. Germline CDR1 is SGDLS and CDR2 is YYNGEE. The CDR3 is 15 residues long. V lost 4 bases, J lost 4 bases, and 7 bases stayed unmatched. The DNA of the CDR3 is TGTGCCAGCAGCCCCCGGGGAGGGAGCACCGGGGAGCTGTTTTTT. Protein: CASSPRGGSTGELFF.

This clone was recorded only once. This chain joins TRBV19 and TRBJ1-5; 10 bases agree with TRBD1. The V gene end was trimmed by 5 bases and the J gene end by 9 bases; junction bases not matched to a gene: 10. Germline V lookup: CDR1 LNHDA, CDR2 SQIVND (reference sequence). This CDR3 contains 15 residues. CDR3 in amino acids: CASSLGGQGVSPQHF. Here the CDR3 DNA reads TGTGCCAGTAGTTTAGGAGGACAGGGGGTCTCGCCCCAGCATTTT.

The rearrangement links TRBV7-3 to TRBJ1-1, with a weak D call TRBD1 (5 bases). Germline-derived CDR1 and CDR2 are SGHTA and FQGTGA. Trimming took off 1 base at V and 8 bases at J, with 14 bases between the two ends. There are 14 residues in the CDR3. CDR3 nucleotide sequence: TGTGCCAGCAGCTTAAGAGGGGCGGGACCCGAAGCTTTCTTT. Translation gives CASSLRGAGPEAFF.